Following are 8 T cell receptor beta chains from one sample sequenced in a study of OX40 agonist ivuxolimab in advanced cancers. The protocol was immunoSEQ multiplex PCR, while the TCRdb copy is restricted to in-frame clones and leaves out a portion. The profile shows about 99,000 clones, roughly 95% of them singletons. The sequences come from CD4+ or CD8+ T cells sorted from blood, collected in a trial of the OX40 agonist ivuxolimab. The origin of the receptors is an adult with an advanced solid tumor such as melanoma, head and neck, liver or kidney cancer.

The chain links TRBV4-2 to TRBJ1-3, with TRBD1 as a possible D gene (6 bases). In germline, CDR1 is LGHNA, CDR2 YNFKEQ. V lost 4 bases and J 4 bases, leaving 8 bases between the germline ends. The CDR3 totals 13 residues. The DNA of the CDR3 is TGTGCCAGCAGCCTTGGACAGGGAAACACCATATATTTT. Residues: CASSLGQGNTIYF.

V usage is TRBV18 and J usage is TRBJ2-7; tentatively, D is TRBD2 (5 bases). Germline V gene sequence: CDR1 KGHSH, CDR2 LQKENI. V was clipped by 5 bases and J by 4 bases, with 18 bases between them. The CDR3 covers 15 residues. CDR3 loop: CASSARDAPPYEQYF. DNA for the CDR3: TGTGCCAGCTCAGCCCGGGATGCCCCTCCTTACGAGCAGTACTTC. The full variable domain, completed using reference TRBV18 and TRBJ2-7, is NAGVMQNPRHLVRRRGQEARLRCSPMKGHSHVYWYRQLPEEGLKFMVYLQKENIIDESGMPKERFSAEFPKEGPSILRIQQVVRGDSAAYFCASSARDAPPYEQYFGPGTRLTVT.

The chain recombines TRBV19 with TRBJ2-5; the D is unclear. The CDR3 totals 11 residues. Germline V gene lookup returns CDR1 LNHDA and CDR2 SQIVND (reference sequence). V gave up 5 bases and J gave up 5 bases, with 6 bases separating them. The CDR3 nucleotides are TGTGCCAGTAGTCCCTCGGAGACCCAGTACTTC. Amino acid sequence: CASSPSETQYF.

The J gene is TRBJ2-5, the V gene TRBV27; 9 bases fit TRBD2. The V gene's germline CDR1 is MNHEY and CDR2 SMNVEV (reference sequence). The CDR3 totals 17 residues. V was pared by 6 bases and J by 2 bases, with 13 bases of the junction left unmatched. CDR3 in amino acids: CASRGMGAGGPQETQYF. The CDR3 coding sequence is TGTGCCAGCAGAGGGATGGGGGCGGGAGGGCCGCAAGAGACCCAGTACTTC.

The V call is TRBV25-1, the J call TRBJ1-2; D unclear. Looked up from germline, CDR1 is MGHDK and CDR2 is SYGVNS. The CDR3 length is 13 residues. V was cut by 1 base and J by 6 bases, with 9 bases left in between. In DNA, the CDR3 is TGTGCCAGCAGTGAATGGGATTTTGATGGCTACACCTTC. It yields the protein CASSEWDFDGYTF.

The chain combines TRBV6-5 with TRBJ2-7, with no clear D. From germline, CDR1 is MNHEY and CDR2 SVGAGI. V shed 2 bases and J shed 0 bases, with 11 bases lying between them. This CDR3 is built from 15 residues. CDR3 nucleotides: TGTGCCAGCAGTTACAACGCAGAGAGCTCCTACGAGCAGTACTTC. Protein product: CASSYNAESSYEQYF.

The chain has TRBV29-1 and TRBJ1-1; D call uncertain. The CDR3 contains 11 residues. Trimming left V 4 bases short and J 7 bases short, with 10 bases between. Germline assignment: CDR1 SQVTM and CDR2 ANQGSEA. CDR3 region: CSVVGDNEAFF. CDR3 sequence (DNA): TGCAGCGTTGTCGGGGATAATGAAGCTTTCTTT.

The chain employs TRBV15 and TRBJ2-7, with 7 positions matching TRBD1. Germline CDR1 is LNHNV and CDR2 is YYDKDF (reference sequence). The CDR3 is 16 amino acids. Trimming cost V 0 bases and J 2 bases; bases outside gene matches: 7. In DNA, the CDR3 is TGTGCCACCAGCAGAGAAGTAGGGACAGCCGCCTACGAGCAGTACTTC. It yields the protein CATSREVGTAAYEQYF. Together with reference TRBV15 and TRBJ2-7, the CDR3 gives the full variable domain: DAMVIQNPRYQVTQFGKPVTLSCSQTLNHNVMYWYQQKSSQAPKLLFHYYDKDFNNEADTPDNFQSRRPNTSFCFLDIRSPGLGDTAMYLCATSREVGTAAYEQYFGPGTRLTVT.